This T cell receptor beta chain was sequenced during a study of CD8 T cells in ankylosing spondylitis. Study-wide results and caveats: A number of the motif variants had already been described in reactive arthritis synovial fluid and blood. Disease-linked clones had a CD8+ phenotype and relatively low frequency in peripheral blood. Characteristic of ankylosing spondylitis blood, it appeared, was a TCR beta motif comprising roughly 8 highly homologous variants.

With molecular barcodes, quantitative 5'-RACE was used to make the TCR beta libraries. A single record per CDR3 protein comes from TCRdb applying MiXCR to the 5' RACE reads. The table records fewer than 500,000 distinct CDR3 sequences, under 25% of them present only once. The CDR3 is 15 amino acids. V gave up 2 bases and J gave up 1 base, with 11 bases separating them. The germline CDR1 and CDR2 sequences are MDHEN and SYDVKM. Points on this clonotype: Antigen: not known.

V and J are TRBV28 and TRBJ2-5; tentative D call: TRBD1 (6 bases). The sequence was collected from a male donor with ankylosing spondylitis. Material for sequencing was blood, either unsorted or a sorted T cell fraction (not recorded which). The CDR3, as DNA: TGTGCCAGCAGTTTACCCGGACAGACCCAAGAGACCCAGTACTTC. Residues: CASSLPGQTQETQYF.